This T cell receptor (beta chain) is from a study of T cell responses to AZD1222 COVID-19 vaccine. This table comes from immunoSEQ multiplex PCR, and its TCRdb copy is limited to in-frame clones, with some not included. The sample shows roughly 150,000 clones, around 93% of them seen only once. The TCR sequence derives from an adult in good health. The material sequenced was peripheral blood, taken on day 0 of AZD1222 vaccination.

CDR3 protein: CASSPPRLAGVETQYF. The CDR3, as DNA: TGTGCCAGCAGCCCCCCAAGACTAGCGGGAGTGGAGACCCAGTACTTC. This chain uses TRBV14 with TRBJ2-5; 12 bases are shared with TRBD2. Germline V gives CDR1 SGHDN, CDR2 FVKESK. CDR3 length equals 16 residues. With V trimmed by 4 bases and J by 5 bases, 8 bases remained unmatched.